The 26 T cell receptor beta chains in this list originate from one sample, sequenced in a study of T cell responses to AZD1222 COVID-19 vaccine. Clones were read by immunoSEQ multiplex PCR, and TCRdb kept only the in-frame ones, dropping some. Among fewer than 150,000 clones listed, around nine tenths were seen once. Sequenced here: peripheral blood, sampled on day 0 of AZD1222 vaccination. The receptors stem from an adult in good health.

The V call is TRBV5-5, the J call TRBJ2-7; 9 bases match TRBD2. Germline lookup yields CDR1 SGHKS and CDR2 YYEKEE (reference sequence). CDR3 length: 15 amino acids. Unmatched junction bases numbered 5, after V lost 0 bases and J lost 4 bases. In DNA form, the CDR3 reads TGTGCCAGCAGCTTGGTCGGGACTAGCCGATACGAGCAGTACTTC. This codes for CASSLVGTSRYEQYF.

V usage is TRBV18 and J usage is TRBJ2-3; TRBD2 agrees at 14 bases. V lost 0 bases to trimming and J lost 4 bases; unmatched junction nucleotides: 6. Per the germline V gene, CDR1 is KGHSH and CDR2 is LQKENI. This CDR3 is built from 18 residues. CDR3 nucleotides: TGTGCCAGCTCACCACCGACTAGCGGGAGGGGTAGCGCAGATACGCAGTATTTT. It specifies CASSPPTSGRGSADTQYF.

The chain has TRBV11-2 and TRBJ1-1; TRBD1 might be the D (5 bases). The V and J ends lost 5 bases and 1 base respectively, with 8 bases between them. Per the germline V gene, CDR1 is SGHAT and CDR2 is FQNNGV. The CDR3 loop spans 13 amino acids. CDR3 loop: CASSADTNTEAFF. DNA for the CDR3: TGTGCCAGCAGCGCGGACACGAACACTGAAGCTTTCTTT. Drawing the rest from reference TRBV11-2 and TRBJ1-1, the complete variable domain is EAGVAQSPRYKIIEKRQSVAFWCNPISGHATLYWYQQILGQGPKLLIQFQNNGVVDDSQLPKDRFSAERLKGVDSTLKIQPAKLEDSAVYLCASSADTNTEAFFGQGTRLTVV.

V usage is TRBV6-5 and J usage is TRBJ1-3, with no clear D. Trimming removed 5 bases at V and 1 base at J, with 9 bases between. Germline CDR1 MNHEY, CDR2 SVGAGI. The length of the CDR3 is 14 residues. The CDR3 nucleotides read TGTGCCAGCAGTCCCTTCGCATCTGGAAACACCATATATTTT. Protein: CASSPFASGNTIYF.

The chain is built from TRBV19 and TRBJ2-1, with TRBD2 matching 9 bases. The trim removed 7 bases at V and 6 bases at J, leaving 7 bases unmatched. CDR3 length: 14 residues. The V gene's germline CDR1 is LNHDA and CDR2 SQIVND (reference sequence). Here the CDR3 reads CASKVGGGVNEQFF. CDR3 nucleotides: TGTGCCAGTAAGGTCGGCGGGGGGGTCAATGAGCAGTTCTTC.

This clone was recorded only once. This chain uses TRBV7-2 with TRBJ1-3; D uncertain. CDR1 is SGHTA, CDR2 FQGNSA, per germline. The V gene lost 2 bases and the J gene lost 0 bases, with 8 bases spanning the gap. This CDR3 region has 15 residues. The CDR3 bases are TGTGCCAGCAGCTTAACTGGCCTCTCTGGAAACACCATATATTTT. Translation gives CASSLTGLSGNTIYF.

In this sample, this clone turned up a few times. The chain couples TRBV2 to TRBJ2-7; weak D call: TRBD1 (5 bases). The CDR3 contains 13 residues. V lost 2 bases and J 5 bases, leaving 10 bases between the germline ends. Per germline, CDR1 SNHLY and CDR2 FYNNEI. CDR3 nucleotide sequence: TGTGCCAGCAGTGAATGGCAGGGCAACGAGCAGTACTTC. Protein sequence: CASSEWQGNEQYF.

The V gene is TRBV5-4, the J gene TRBJ2-1, with D perhaps given as TRBD1 or TRBD2 (5 bases each). CDR1 and CDR2 (germline): SGHNT, YYREEE (reference sequence). The CDR3 covers 15 residues. Trimming took 2 bases from V and 5 from J, leaving 14 bases between them. The CDR3 DNA is TGTGCCAGCAGCTTTTGGGGCGGGTCCAACAATGAGCAGTTCTTC. This translates into CASSFWGGSNNEQFF.

The CDR3 DNA follows: TGTGCCAGCAGTTCGGGACAGGGGGTCTCCTACGAGCAGTACTTC. Protein sequence: CASSSGQGVSYEQYF. The chain joins TRBV27 to TRBJ2-7; the match to TRBD1 covers 11 bases. This CDR3 has 15 amino acids. Trimming at V came to 4 bases and at J to 0 bases, leaving 2 bases not matched to a gene. Germline CDR1 MNHEY, CDR2 SMNVEV (reference sequence).

The CDR3 coding sequence is TGTGCCAGCAGCCCCGGAGGGAGTTCGTATGGCTACACCTTC. It is translated as CASSPGGSSYGYTF. The rearrangement links TRBV27 to TRBJ1-2; D not resolved. The CDR3 length is 14 residues. Trimming removed 6 bases from V and 5 bases from J, with 16 bases in between. Germline CDR1 reads MNHEY; CDR2 reads SMNVEV (reference sequence).

The chain links TRBV27 to TRBJ2-1; D is uncertain. The CDR3 contains 16 residues. Trimming pared 2 bases from V and 4 bases from J, leaving 15 bases between. The V gene's germline CDR1 is MNHEY and CDR2 SMNVEV (reference sequence). The CDR3 bases are TGTGCCAGCAGTTTAGATGGGTTGGGGTGGTACAATGAGCAGTTCTTC. Translation gives CASSLDGLGWYNEQFF.

The CDR3 is CASSLEAMGGNTEAFF. CDR3 nucleotide sequence: TGCGCCAGCAGCTTGGAAGCAATGGGGGGCAACACTGAAGCTTTCTTT. The rearrangement links TRBV5-1 to TRBJ1-1; possible D gene TRBD1, 6 bases. This CDR3 region has 16 residues. The germline gives CDR1 SGHRS, CDR2 YFSETQ. V gave up 0 bases and J gave up 2 bases, with 14 bases separating them.

This chain uses TRBV12-5 with TRBJ1-3; D not resolved. Trimming took off 3 bases at V and 4 bases at J, with 16 bases between the two ends. The V gene's germline CDR1 is LGHNT and CDR2 FRNRAP. The CDR3 is made up of 16 amino acids. CDR3 residues: CASGFDFERGGNTIYF. For the CDR3, the DNA is TGTGCTAGTGGTTTTGATTTCGAGCGCGGGGGAAACACCATATATTTT.

This chain links TRBV5-1 with TRBJ2-5; 12 positions agree with TRBD1. The V gene's germline CDR1 is SGHRS and CDR2 YFSETQ. The V gene end was trimmed by 4 bases and the J gene end by 4 bases; junction bases not matched to a gene: 2. CDR3 size: 14 residues. DNA for the CDR3: TGCGCCAGCAGCCAGGGACAGGGGGCAGAGACCCAGTACTTC. This sequence encodes CASSQGQGAETQYF.

The chain uses TRBV5-1 and TRBJ1-1; 8 bases line up with TRBD1. Unmatched junction bases numbered 6, after V lost 0 bases and J lost 11 bases. The CDR3 totals 13 residues. CDR1 and CDR2 (germline): SGHRS, YFSETQ. CDR3: CASSLDGQGWAFF. The CDR3 nucleotides read TGCGCCAGCAGCTTGGATGGACAGGGCTGGGCTTTCTTT.

For the CDR3, the DNA is TGTGCCAGCAGTTTCCCCCTAGCAGCGGCCAAAAACATTCAGTACTTC. This encodes CASSFPLAAAKNIQYF. The J gene is TRBJ2-4, the V gene TRBV6-2 or TRBV6-3; possibly TRBD2 for D (5 bases). The V gene's germline CDR1 is MNHEY and CDR2 SVGEGT. The CDR3 totals 16 residues. Trimming stripped 4 bases from V and 1 base from J, with 14 bases between.

The chain has TRBV19 and TRBJ1-1; D is ambiguous. The CDR3 spans 14 residues. V was trimmed by 5 bases and J by 1 base, leaving 11 bases between them. Germline V gene data show CDR1 as LNHDA and CDR2 as SQIVND (reference sequence). Here the CDR3 DNA reads TGTGCCAGTAGTGCACAGATTCAGAACACTGAAGCTTTCTTT. It specifies CASSAQIQNTEAFF.

The chain combines TRBV6-5 with TRBJ2-3; 8 nucleotides line up with TRBD2. Germline V gene sequence: CDR1 MNHEY, CDR2 SVGAGI. The CDR3 covers 14 residues. Germline trimming cut 10 bases from V and 3 bases from J; bases unmatched to any gene: 9. CDR3 loop: CATTLAGGTDTQYF. For the CDR3, the DNA is TGTGCCACCACCCTGGCGGGAGGTACAGATACGCAGTATTTT.

The V and J genes are TRBV7-9 and TRBJ1-2, with 9 bases identical to TRBD1. The CDR3 has 14 amino acids. Germline assignment: CDR1 SEHNR and CDR2 FQNEAQ (reference sequence). V dropped 5 bases and J dropped 7; count of bases not matched to a gene: 8. CDR3: CASSPSQDRGGYTF. The CDR3 nucleotides are TGTGCCAGCAGCCCCAGCCAGGACAGGGGTGGCTACACCTTC. The full variable domain, completed using reference TRBV7-9 and TRBJ1-2, is DTGVSQNPRHKITKRGQNVTFRCDPISEHNRLYWYRQTLGQGPEFLTYFQNEAQLEKSRLLSDRFSAERPKGSFSTLEIQRTEQGDSAMYLCASSPSQDRGGYTFGSGTRLTVV.

The rearrangement links TRBV6-5 to TRBJ1-1, with TRBD1 as a possible D gene (5 bases). Germline assignment: CDR1 MNHEY and CDR2 SVGAGI. The CDR3 sequence is 13 residues long. The ends were cut back, 6 bases at V and 4 bases at J, with 12 bases in the middle. The CDR3 region is CASRTSGATEAFF. The CDR3 DNA sequence: TGTGCCAGCAGGACTTCCGGGGCCACTGAAGCTTTCTTT.

The rearrangement uses TRBV6-5 and TRBJ1-5, with D possibly matching TRBD1 (6 bases). The V end was cut by 10 bases, the J end by 6 bases, with 19 bases between. The CDR3 loop spans 14 amino acids. Germline CDR1 reads MNHEY; CDR2 reads SVGAGI. The CDR3 loop reads CATSTRQDGQPQHF. CDR3 nucleotide sequence: TGTGCCACCTCCACCCGACAGGATGGTCAGCCCCAGCATTTT.

This chain connects TRBV11-2 to TRBJ1-1; 9 bases match TRBD1. Germline CDR1 reads SGHAT; CDR2 reads FQNNGV. J gave up 7 bases and V 5 bases, and 5 bases lay outside the gene matches. The CDR3 totals 13 residues. The CDR3 reads CASSPWTGDEAFF. The CDR3 DNA follows: TGTGCCAGCAGCCCCTGGACAGGGGATGAAGCTTTCTTT. Full variable domain (missing parts from reference TRBV11-2 and TRBJ1-1): EAGVAQSPRYKIIEKRQSVAFWCNPISGHATLYWYQQILGQGPKLLIQFQNNGVVDDSQLPKDRFSAERLKGVDSTLKIQPAKLEDSAVYLCASSPWTGDEAFFGQGTRLTVV.

The chain recombines TRBV6-1 with TRBJ1-1, with D maybe TRBD1 (5 bases). In germline, CDR1 is MNHNS, CDR2 SASEGT. Deletions cut 1 base from V and 4 bases from J, with 10 bases between. The length of the CDR3 is 14 residues. Written as DNA, the CDR3 is TGTGCCAGCAGTGAAGTCCGGGGACCCACTGAAGCTTTCTTT. This sequence encodes CASSEVRGPTEAFF.

V and J are TRBV5-1 and TRBJ2-1; 12 positions agree with TRBD2. CDR3 size: 16 residues. Germline lookup yields CDR1 SGHRS and CDR2 YFSETQ. V lost 4 bases, J lost 8 bases, and 10 bases stayed unmatched. CDR3 sequence (DNA): TGCGCCAGCAGCGAGGGGACTAGCGGGTTAGCGGATGAGCAGTTCTTC. Amino acids: CASSEGTSGLADEQFF.

The gene calls are TRBV7-9 and TRBJ1-2; D not certain. The V end was cut by 1 base, the J end by 7 bases, with 16 bases between. This CDR3 is built from 15 residues. Germline values: CDR1 SEHNR, CDR2 FQNEAQ (reference sequence). Here the CDR3 reads CASSLGRTEDSGYTF. The CDR3, as DNA: TGTGCCAGCAGCTTAGGTCGGACTGAGGACTCTGGCTACACCTTC. The whole variable domain, filled in from reference TRBV7-9 and TRBJ1-2, reads DTGVSQNPRHKITKRGQNVTFRCDPISEHNRLYWYRQTLGQGPEFLTYFQNEAQLEKSRLLSDRFSAERPKGSFSTLEIQRTEQGDSAMYLCASSLGRTEDSGYTFGSGTRLTVV.

The rearrangement links TRBV4-1 to TRBJ2-5; D gene unclear. The germline V gene has CDR1 MGHRA and CDR2 YSYEKL. This CDR3 spans 13 amino acids. V was trimmed by 0 bases and J by 0 bases, leaving 2 bases between them. The CDR3 reads CASSQDYQETQYF. CDR3 nucleotide sequence: TGCGCCAGCAGCCAAGACTACCAAGAGACCCAGTACTTC.